This record covers a single T cell receptor beta chain. The V gene lost 1 base and the J gene lost 2 bases, with 8 bases spanning the gap. The V gene's germline CDR1 is LNHNV and CDR2 YYDKDF (reference sequence). This CDR3 region has 15 residues. In the authors' workflow: Estimation of nucleated cell counts relied on the amplification of reference gene primers. Using immunoSEQ multiplex PCR, the repertoire was profiled, and TCRdb retains in-frame clones only, with some absent. That table furnishes V, J and clone size, whereas the DNA furnished D and trimming. The sample has over 30,000 clones, about 92% seen once. This sample is part of a study of blood T cell repertoires in COVID-19. Study-wide context: Samples of COVID-19 (acute and convalescent) were obtained from the United States, Italy and Spain. Nucleic acid was either cDNA or gDNA, and it came from T cells, B-cell-depleted T cells, or PBMCs.

This receptor was obtained from a man aged 65-85 years with active or convalescent COVID-19. Sequences were obtained from peripheral blood. This chain links TRBV15 with TRBJ1-4, with D possibly being TRBD1 (5 bases). The CDR3 DNA reads as TGTGCCACCAGCAGAGGGGACTACACTAATGAAAAACTGTTTTTT. Translated, it gives CATSRGDYTNEKLFF.